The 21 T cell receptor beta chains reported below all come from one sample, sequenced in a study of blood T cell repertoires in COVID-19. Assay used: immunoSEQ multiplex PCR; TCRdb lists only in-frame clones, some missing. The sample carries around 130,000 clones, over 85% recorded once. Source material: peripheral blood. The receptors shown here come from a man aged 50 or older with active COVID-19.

CDR3 DNA sequence: TGTGCCAGCAGCCCAGGGACAGGGTGGACGCAGTATTTT. Its protein is CASSPGTGWTQYF. V is TRBV11-3 and J is TRBJ2-3, with 9 nucleotides matching TRBD1. The CDR3 length is 13 residues. Per germline, CDR1 SGHNT and CDR2 YENEEA. Germline trimming cut 5 bases from V and 9 bases from J; bases unmatched to any gene: 6.

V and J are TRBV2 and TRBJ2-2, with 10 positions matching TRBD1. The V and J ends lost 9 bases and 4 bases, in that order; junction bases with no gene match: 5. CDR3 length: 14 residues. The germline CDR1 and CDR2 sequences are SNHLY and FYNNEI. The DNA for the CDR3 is TGTGCCAGAAGACAGGGGGCGAGCACCGGGGAGCTGTTTTTT. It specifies CARRQGASTGELFF.

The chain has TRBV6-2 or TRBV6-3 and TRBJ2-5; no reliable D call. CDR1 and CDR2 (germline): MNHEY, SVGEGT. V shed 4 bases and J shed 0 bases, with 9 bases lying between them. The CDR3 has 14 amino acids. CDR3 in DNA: TGTGCCAGCAGTTCCCGGCTAGACCAAGAGACCCAGTACTTC. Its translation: CASSSRLDQETQYF.

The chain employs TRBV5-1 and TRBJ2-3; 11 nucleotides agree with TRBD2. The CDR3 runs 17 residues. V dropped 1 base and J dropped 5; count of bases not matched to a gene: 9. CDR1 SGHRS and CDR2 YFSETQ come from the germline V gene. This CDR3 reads CASSLSALAGGKDTQYF. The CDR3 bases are TGCGCCAGCAGCTTGTCGGCCCTAGCGGGAGGAAAAGATACGCAGTATTTT.

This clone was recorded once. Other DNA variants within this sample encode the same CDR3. CDR3 in amino acids: CASSQGAGSTDTQYF. The CDR3 region has the DNA TGTGCCAGCAGCCAAGGGGCAGGAAGCACAGATACGCAGTATTTT. The chain uses TRBV3-1 (or the pseudogene TRBV3-2) and TRBJ2-3, with D uncertain. Trimming cost V 1 base and J 0 bases, with 8 bases left between them. The CDR3 sequence is 15 residues long. CDR1 is LGHDT and CDR2 is YNNKEL in the germline V gene (reference sequence).

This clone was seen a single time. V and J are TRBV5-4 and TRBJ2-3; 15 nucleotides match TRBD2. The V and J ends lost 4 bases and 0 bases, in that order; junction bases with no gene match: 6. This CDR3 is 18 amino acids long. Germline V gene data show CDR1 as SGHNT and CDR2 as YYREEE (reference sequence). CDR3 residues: CASSTGLAGGPSTDTQYF. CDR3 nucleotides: TGTGCCAGCAGCACGGGACTAGCGGGGGGCCCTAGCACAGATACGCAGTATTTT.

In nucleotides, the CDR3 is TGTGCCAGTAGTTTTAGCGGGCGGAGCACAGATACGCAGTATTTT. Translated: CASSFSGRSTDTQYF. V and J are TRBV19 and TRBJ2-3; 7 positions match TRBD2. The CDR3 is 15 amino acids. Germline V gene data show CDR1 as LNHDA and CDR2 as SQIVND (reference sequence). V shed 5 bases and J 0 bases; nucleotides not matched to a gene: 5.

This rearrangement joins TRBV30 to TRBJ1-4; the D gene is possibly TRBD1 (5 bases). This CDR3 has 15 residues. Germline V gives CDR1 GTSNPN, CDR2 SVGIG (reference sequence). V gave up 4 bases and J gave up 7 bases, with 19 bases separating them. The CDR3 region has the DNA TGTGCCTGGAAACATCGTTGGCAGGGAGGTGAAAAACTGTTTTTT. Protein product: CAWKHRWQGGEKLFF. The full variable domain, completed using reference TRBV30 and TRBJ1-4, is SQTIHQWPATLVQPVGSPLSLECTVEGTSNPNLYWYRQAAGRGLQLLFYSVGIGQISSEVPQNLSASRPQDRQFILSSKKLLLSDSGFYLCAWKHRWQGGEKLFFGSGTQLSVL.

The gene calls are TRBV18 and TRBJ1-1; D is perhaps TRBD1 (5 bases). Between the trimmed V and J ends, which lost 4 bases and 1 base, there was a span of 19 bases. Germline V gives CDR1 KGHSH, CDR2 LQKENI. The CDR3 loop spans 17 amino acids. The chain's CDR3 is CASSQLPSDITNTEAFF. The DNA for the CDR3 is TGTGCCAGCTCACAACTACCCTCGGACATAACGAACACTGAAGCTTTCTTT.

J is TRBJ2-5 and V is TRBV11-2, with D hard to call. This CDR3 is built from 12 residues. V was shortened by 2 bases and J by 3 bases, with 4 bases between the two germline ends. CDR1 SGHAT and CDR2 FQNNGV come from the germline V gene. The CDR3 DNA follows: TGTGCCAGCAGCTTACAGAAAGAGACCCAGTACTTC. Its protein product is CASSLQKETQYF.

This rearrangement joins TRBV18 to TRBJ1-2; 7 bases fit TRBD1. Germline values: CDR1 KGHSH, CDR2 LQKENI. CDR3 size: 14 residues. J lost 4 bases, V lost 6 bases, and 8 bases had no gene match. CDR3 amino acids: CASSYGQDLYGYTF. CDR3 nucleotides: TGTGCCAGCTCCTACGGACAGGACCTCTATGGCTACACCTTC.

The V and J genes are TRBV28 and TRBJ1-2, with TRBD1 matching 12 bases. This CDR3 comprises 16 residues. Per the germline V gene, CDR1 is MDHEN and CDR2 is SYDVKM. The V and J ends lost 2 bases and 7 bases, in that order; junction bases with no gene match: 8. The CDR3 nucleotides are TGTGCCAGCAGTTTACCGGGACAGGGGGCGATCACTGGCTACACCTTC. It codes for CASSLPGQGAITGYTF.

CDR3: CASSLAYRVGETQYF. CDR3 sequence (DNA): TGTGCCAGCAGCTTAGCTTACAGGGTCGGGGAGACCCAGTACTTC. The chain couples TRBV7-6 to TRBJ2-5; a possible D gene is TRBD1 (6 bases). Germline CDR1 and CDR2: SGHVS and FNYEAQ. The CDR3 contains 15 residues. Trimming removed 0 bases at V and 5 bases at J, with 13 bases between.

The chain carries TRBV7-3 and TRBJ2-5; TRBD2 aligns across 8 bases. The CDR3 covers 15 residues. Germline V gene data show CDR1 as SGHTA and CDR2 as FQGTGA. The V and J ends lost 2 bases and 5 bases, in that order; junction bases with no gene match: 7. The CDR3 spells CASSLRHSSGETQYF. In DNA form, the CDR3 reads TGTGCCAGCAGCTTACGACATTCTAGCGGGGAGACCCAGTACTTC. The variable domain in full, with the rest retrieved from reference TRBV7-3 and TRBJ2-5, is GAGVSQTPSNKVTEKGKYVELRCDPISGHTALYWYRQSLGQGPEFLIYFQGTGAADDSGLPNDRFFAVRPEGSVSTLKIQRTERGDSAVYLCASSLRHSSGETQYFGPGTRLLVL.

Here the CDR3 reads CASSSRQGNNYGYTF. The CDR3 DNA sequence: TGTGCCAGCAGCTCTCGACAGGGAAATAACTATGGCTACACCTTC. J is TRBJ1-2 and V is TRBV5-4, with 7 bases lining up with TRBD1. Germline CDR1 and CDR2: SGHNT and YYREEE (reference sequence). This CDR3 comprises 15 residues. V lost 3 bases and J lost 1; bases outside the gene matches: 6. The full variable domain, in which reference TRBV5-4 and TRBJ1-2 provide the parts outside the CDR3, is ETGVTQSPTHLIKTRGQQVTLRCSSQSGHNTVSWYQQALGQGPQFIFQYYREEENGRGNFPPRFSGLQFPNYSSELNVNALELDDSALYLCASSSRQGNNYGYTFGSGTRLTVV.

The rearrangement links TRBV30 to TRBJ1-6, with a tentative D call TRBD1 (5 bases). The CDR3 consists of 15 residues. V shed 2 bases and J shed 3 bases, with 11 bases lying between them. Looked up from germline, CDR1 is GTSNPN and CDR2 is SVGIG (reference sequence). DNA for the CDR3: TGTGCCTGGAGTTCCGACAGCATCTATAATTCACCCCTCCACTTT. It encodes CAWSSDSIYNSPLHF.

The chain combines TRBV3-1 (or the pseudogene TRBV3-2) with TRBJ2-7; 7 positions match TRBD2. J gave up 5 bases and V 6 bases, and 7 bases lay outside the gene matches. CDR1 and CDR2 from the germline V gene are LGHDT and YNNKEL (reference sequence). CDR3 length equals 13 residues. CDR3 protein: CASSRGRGHEQYV. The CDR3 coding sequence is TGTGCCAGCAGTCGGGGGAGGGGCCACGAGCAGTACGTC.

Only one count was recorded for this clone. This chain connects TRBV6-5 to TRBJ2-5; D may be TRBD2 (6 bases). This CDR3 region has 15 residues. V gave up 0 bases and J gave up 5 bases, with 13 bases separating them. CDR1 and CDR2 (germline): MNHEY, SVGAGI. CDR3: CASSYSRVEGETQYF. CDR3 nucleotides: TGTGCCAGCAGTTACTCGAGGGTGGAGGGGGAGACCCAGTACTTC.

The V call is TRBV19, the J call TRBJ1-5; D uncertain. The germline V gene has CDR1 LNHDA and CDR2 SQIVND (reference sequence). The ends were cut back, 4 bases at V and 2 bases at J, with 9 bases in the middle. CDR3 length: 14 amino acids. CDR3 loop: CASSRREGNQPQHF. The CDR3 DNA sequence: TGTGCCAGTAGTAGGAGGGAAGGCAATCAGCCCCAGCATTTT.

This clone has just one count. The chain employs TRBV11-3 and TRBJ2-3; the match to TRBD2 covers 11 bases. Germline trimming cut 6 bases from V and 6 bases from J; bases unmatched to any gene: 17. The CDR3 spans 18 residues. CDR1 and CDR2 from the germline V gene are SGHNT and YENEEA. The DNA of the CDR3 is TGTGCCAGCAGACAAACTAGCGGGAGAGGGGAACGGTCGGATACGCAGTATTTT. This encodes CASRQTSGRGERSDTQYF.

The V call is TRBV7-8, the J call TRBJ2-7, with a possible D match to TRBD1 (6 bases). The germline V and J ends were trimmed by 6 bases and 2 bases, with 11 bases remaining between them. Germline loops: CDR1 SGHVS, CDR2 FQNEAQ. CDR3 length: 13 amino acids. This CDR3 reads CASRKRGTYEQYV. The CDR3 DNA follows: TGTGCCAGCAGGAAGAGGGGGACCTACGAGCAGTACGTC.